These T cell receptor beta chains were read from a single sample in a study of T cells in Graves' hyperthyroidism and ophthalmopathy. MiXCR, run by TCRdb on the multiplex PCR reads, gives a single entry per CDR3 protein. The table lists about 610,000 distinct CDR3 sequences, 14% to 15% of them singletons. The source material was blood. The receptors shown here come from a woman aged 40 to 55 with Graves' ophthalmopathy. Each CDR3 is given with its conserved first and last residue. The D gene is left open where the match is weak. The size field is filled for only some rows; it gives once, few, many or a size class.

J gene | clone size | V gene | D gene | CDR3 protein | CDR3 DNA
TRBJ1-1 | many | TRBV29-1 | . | CSGIGPGETMDTEAFF | TGCAGCGGTATTGGCCCCGGCGAAACGATGGACACTGAAGCTTTCTTT
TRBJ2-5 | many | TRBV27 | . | CASSSALGVGETQYF | TGTGCCAGCAGTTCTGCATTAGGGGTAGGAGAGACCCAGTACTTC
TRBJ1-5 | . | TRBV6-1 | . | CASSMTQGRNQPQHF | TGTGCCAGCAGCATGACTCAGGGGAGGAATCAGCCCCAGCATTTT
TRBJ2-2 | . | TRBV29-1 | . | CSVVGASNTGELFF | TGCAGCGTTGTTGGGGCCTCGAACACCGGGGAGCTGTTTTTT
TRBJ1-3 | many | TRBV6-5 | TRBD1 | CASRYTGAAGNTIYF | TGTGCCAGCAGGTATACAGGGGCTGCTGGAAACACCATATATTTT
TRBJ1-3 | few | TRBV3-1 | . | CASSLQEGTGNTIYF | TGTGCCAGCAGCCTACAAGAGGGTACTGGAAACACCATATATTTT
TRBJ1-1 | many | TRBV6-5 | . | CASARHLNTEAFF | TGTGCCAGCGCGAGACACTTGAACACTGAAGCTTTCTTT
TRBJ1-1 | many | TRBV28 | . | CASSPSEGRGTEAFF | TGTGCCAGCAGTCCCAGTGAAGGGCGGGGCACTGAAGCTTTCTTT
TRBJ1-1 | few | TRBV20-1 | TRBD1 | CSASRGTGGVDTEAFF | TGCAGTGCTAGCCGCGGGACAGGGGGCGTGGACACTGAAGCTTTCTTT
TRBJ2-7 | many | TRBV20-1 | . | CSAGRLGRPYEQYF | TGCAGTGCTGGAAGACTAGGCCGACCCTACGAGCAGTACTTC
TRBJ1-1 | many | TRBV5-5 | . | CASSLVMEGDTEAFF | TGTGCCAGCAGCTTGGTAATGGAAGGTGACACTGAAGCTTTCTTT
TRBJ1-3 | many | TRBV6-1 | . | CASSERTASGNTIYF | TGTGCCAGCAGTGAAAGGACAGCCTCTGGAAACACCATATATTTT
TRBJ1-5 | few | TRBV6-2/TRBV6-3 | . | CASRSPGSNQPQHF | TGTGCCAGCAGATCGCCGGGCAGCAATCAGCCCCAGCATTTT
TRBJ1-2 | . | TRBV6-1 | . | CASSPAGESGYTF | TGTGCCAGCAGCCCGGCGGGGGAAAGTGGCTACACCTTC
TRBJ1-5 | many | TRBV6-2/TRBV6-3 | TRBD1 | CASSYGTGHLSNQPQHF | TGTGCCAGCAGTTACGGGACAGGGCACCTTAGCAATCAGCCCCAGCATTTT
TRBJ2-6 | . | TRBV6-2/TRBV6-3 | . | CASSPGIPGASGANVLTF | TGTGCCAGCAGTCCAGGGATCCCGGGCGCCTCTGGGGCCAACGTCCTGACTTTC
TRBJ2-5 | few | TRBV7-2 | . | CASAASRVLETQYF | TGTGCCAGCGCCGCATCAAGGGTTCTGGAGACCCAGTACTTC
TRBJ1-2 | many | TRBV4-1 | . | CASSLVGFTYGYTF | TGCGCCAGCAGCCTTGTGGGGTTTACGTATGGCTACACCTTC
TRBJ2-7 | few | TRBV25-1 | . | CASSEVGQGNTIEQYF | TGTGCCAGCAGTGAAGTGGGGCAGGGTAATACTATCGAGCAGTACTTC
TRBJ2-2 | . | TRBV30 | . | CAWSVGGGGTGELFF | TGTGCCTGGAGTGTAGGGGGGGGTGGCACCGGGGAGCTGTTTTTT
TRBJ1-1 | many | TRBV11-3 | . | CASSAYRAMNTEAFF | TGTGCCAGCAGCGCTTACAGGGCTATGAACACTGAAGCTTTCTTT
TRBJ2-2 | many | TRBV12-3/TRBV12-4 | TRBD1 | CASRGQGQNTGELFF | TGTGCCAGCAGGGGACAGGGACAGAACACCGGGGAGCTGTTTTTT
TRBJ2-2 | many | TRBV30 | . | CAWGMLGYTGELFF | TGTGCCTGGGGGATGTTGGGGTACACCGGGGAGCTGTTTTTT
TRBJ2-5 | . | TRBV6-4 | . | CASSYQGDGETQYF | TGTGCCAGCAGTTACCAGGGAGACGGAGAGACCCAGTACTTC
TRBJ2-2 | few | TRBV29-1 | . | CSVAGAGNTGELFF | TGCAGCGTTGCGGGGGCAGGGAACACCGGGGAGCTGTTTTTT
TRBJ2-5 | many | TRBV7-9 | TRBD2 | CASSPGGLWQETQYF | TGTGCCAGCAGCCCGGGAGGGCTGTGGCAAGAGACCCAGTACTTC
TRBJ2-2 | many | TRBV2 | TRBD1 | CASTGTGAGELFF | TGTGCCAGCACCGGGACAGGGGCCGGGGAGCTGTTTTTT
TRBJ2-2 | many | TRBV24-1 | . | CATSDFGELFF | TGTGCCACCAGTGATTTCGGGGAGCTGTTTTTT
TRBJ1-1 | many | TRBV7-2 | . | CASSSHGQLNTEAFF | TGTGCCAGCAGCTCCCACGGACAGCTGAACACTGAAGCTTTCTTT
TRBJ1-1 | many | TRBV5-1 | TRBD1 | CASSLSLGTVNTEAFF | TGCGCCAGCAGCTTGTCCCTCGGGACAGTTAACACTGAAGCTTTCTTT
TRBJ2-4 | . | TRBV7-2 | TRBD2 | CASSTSGGLAKNIQYF | TGTGCCAGCAGCACCAGCGGGGGCCTAGCCAAAAACATTCAGTACTTC
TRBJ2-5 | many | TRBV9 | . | CASSVEARGEETQYF | TGTGCCAGCAGCGTAGAAGCGCGAGGAGAAGAGACCCAGTACTTC
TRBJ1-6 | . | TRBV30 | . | CAWSQRESPLHF | TGTGCCTGGAGCCAAAGGGAATCACCCCTCCACTTT
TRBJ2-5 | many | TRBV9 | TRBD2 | CASSHPSGAIQETQYF | TGTGCCAGCAGCCATCCTAGCGGGGCGATACAAGAGACCCAGTACTTC
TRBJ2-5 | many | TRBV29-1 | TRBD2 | CSVVRGVGGETQYF | TGCAGCGTTGTCAGAGGAGTGGGGGGGGAGACCCAGTACTTC
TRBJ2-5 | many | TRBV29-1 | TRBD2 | CSVVAGAAPETQYF | TGCAGCGTTGTGGCGGGAGCGGCCCCGGAGACCCAGTACTTC
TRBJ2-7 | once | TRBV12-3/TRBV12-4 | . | CASSLGNRVGNEQYF | TGTGCCAGCAGTTTGGGTAACAGGGTGGGTAACGAGCAGTACTTC
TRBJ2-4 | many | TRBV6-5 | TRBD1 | CASSYSGQGPSLNIQYF | TGTGCCAGCAGTTACTCTGGACAGGGTCCGTCCCTAAACATTCAGTACTTC
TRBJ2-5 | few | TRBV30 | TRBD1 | CAWSVRGQAETQYF | TGTGCCTGGAGTGTACGCGGACAGGCGGAGACCCAGTACTTC
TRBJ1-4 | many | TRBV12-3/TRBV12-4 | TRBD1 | CASSLYRGTGDEKLFF | TGTGCCAGCAGCTTATACAGGGGGACAGGGGATGAAAAACTGTTTTTT
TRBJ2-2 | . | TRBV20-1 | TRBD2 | CSARGFLGGAGELFF | TGCAGTGCTAGAGGATTTTTGGGGGGGGCCGGGGAGCTGTTTTTT
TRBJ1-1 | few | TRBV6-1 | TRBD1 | CAGSRTGRNTEAFF | TGTGCCGGCAGTCGGACAGGGAGGAACACTGAAGCTTTCTTT
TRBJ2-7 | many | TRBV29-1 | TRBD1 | CSGLAGQGPREQYF | TGCAGCGGTCTGGCGGGACAGGGACCTAGAGAGCAGTACTTC
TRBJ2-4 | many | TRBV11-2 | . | CASSLASSAWGDIQYF | TGTGCCAGCAGCTTAGCTTCCAGTGCCTGGGGGGACATTCAGTACTTC
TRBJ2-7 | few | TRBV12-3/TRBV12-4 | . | CASSLEDKGRYEQYF | TGTGCCAGCAGTTTAGAGGACAAGGGACGCTACGAGCAGTACTTC
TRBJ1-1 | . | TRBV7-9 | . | CASSPAGTSTEAFF | TGTGCCAGCAGCCCGGCCGGGACATCCACTGAAGCTTTCTTT
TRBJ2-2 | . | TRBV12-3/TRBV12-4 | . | CASTLGYTGELFF | TGTGCCAGCACCCTCGGGTACACCGGGGAGCTGTTTTTT
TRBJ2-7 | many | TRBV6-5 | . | CASSYFQHSYEQYF | TGTGCCAGCAGTTACTTCCAGCACTCCTACGAGCAGTACTTC
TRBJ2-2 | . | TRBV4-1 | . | CASSLSGQGGAGELFF | TGCGCCAGCAGCCTGTCAGGTCAAGGCGGCGCCGGGGAGCTGTTTTTT
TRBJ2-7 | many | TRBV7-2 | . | CASSFSWTDYEQYF | TGTGCCAGCAGCTTTTCCTGGACTGATTACGAGCAGTACTTC
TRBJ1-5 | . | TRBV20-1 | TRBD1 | CSASLDRGDQPQHF | TGCAGTGCTAGCTTGGACAGGGGGGATCAGCCCCAGCATTTT
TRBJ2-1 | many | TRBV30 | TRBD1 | CAWSQGQGYYNEQFF | TGTGCCTGGAGCCAAGGACAGGGCTACTACAATGAGCAGTTCTTC
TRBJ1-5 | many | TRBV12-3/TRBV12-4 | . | CASSLLDSNQPQHF | TGTGCCAGCAGTTTGCTTGATAGCAATCAGCCCCAGCATTTT
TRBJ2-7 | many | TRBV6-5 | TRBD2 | CASSYLTDLAGGEQHF | TGTGCCAGCAGTTACCTAACCGACTTAGCGGGAGGAGAGCAGCACTTC